The 13 T cell receptor beta chains given below trace back to one sample, sequenced in a study of read filtering for tumor transcriptome and immune sequencing. Molecular barcoded adaptors covering alpha/delta and beta/gamma chains were used on approximately 400 ng RNA. A single record per CDR3 protein comes from TCRdb applying MiXCR to the reads. This table holds more than 35,000 distinct CDR3 sequences, about 15% found once. The specimen sequenced was a population of CD138-negative cells sorted from bone marrow. Receptor source: a donor over 35 with multiple myeloma.

This clonotype was seen at least ten times. CDR3 sequence (DNA): TGTGCCAGTAGTATCATGCAGGGGGCTAATCAGCCCCAGCATTTT. Its protein product is CASSIMQGANQPQHF. V is TRBV19 and J is TRBJ1-5; 8 bases align to TRBD1. Germline CDR1 is LNHDA and CDR2 is SQIVND (reference sequence). V shed 3 bases, J shed 4 bases, and the junction held 5 bases outside the gene matches. The CDR3 totals 15 residues.

This clonotype was detected once. Given the absence of the conserved phenylalanine or tryptophan at the CDR3 end, a read error is likely. The DNA is left out, because the CDR3 cannot be placed on it with certainty; the CDR3 is given as TCRdb lists it. The chain is built from TRBV11-2 and TRBJ2-1. Including both end residues, the CDR3 is 17 amino acids long. Germline V CDR1 and CDR2: SGHAT, FQNNGV. CDR3 in amino acids: CASSSSLVASSYNEQVC.

The genes are TRBV7-3 and TRBJ2-7; D might be TRBD2 (6 bases). Germline V gives CDR1 SGHTA, CDR2 FQGTGA. CDR3 length equals 16 residues. V dropped 4 bases and J dropped 4 bases, with 20 bases sitting between them. CDR3 DNA: TGTGCCAGCAGCTACCACGGGGCGGGGACTTTATACGAGCAGTACTTC. Translating gives CASSYHGAGTLYEQYF.

This clonotype was observed many times. The rearrangement links TRBV6-2 or TRBV6-3 to TRBJ1-1; 7 bases agree with TRBD1. The junction had 9 bases not matched to a gene; V was cut back by 1 base and J by 1 base. From germline, CDR1 is MNHEY and CDR2 SVGEGT. The CDR3 loop spans 17 amino acids. CDR3 in amino acids: CASSYFKWTGPNTEAFF. The CDR3 coding sequence is TGTGCCAGCAGTTACTTTAAATGGACAGGACCGAACACTGAAGCTTTCTTT.

The table lists this clonotype with a few counts. This rearrangement joins TRBV7-9 to TRBJ1-1; no definite D call. CDR1 is SEHNR, CDR2 FQNEAQ, per germline (reference sequence). V was shortened by 3 bases and J by 7 bases, with 12 bases between the two germline ends. The CDR3 sequence is 13 residues long. DNA for the CDR3: TGTGCCAGCAGCTTGTCCCCCGTAGGTGAAGCTTTCTTT. Translation: CASSLSPVGEAFF.

This chain connects TRBV7-9 to TRBJ1-1; TRBD1 is a possible D gene (5 bases). In germline, CDR1 is SEHNR, CDR2 FQNEAQ (reference sequence). V lost 6 bases, J lost 11 bases, and 16 bases lay in between. The CDR3 is 12 residues long. The CDR3 spells CASRFHGGDAFF. CDR3 in DNA: TGTGCCAGCAGGTTTCACGGGGGTGACGCTTTCTTT. The full variable domain, completed using reference TRBV7-9 and TRBJ1-1, is DTGVSQNPRHKITKRGQNVTFRCDPISEHNRLYWYRQTLGQGPEFLTYFQNEAQLEKSRLLSDRFSAERPKGSFSTLEIQRTEQGDSAMYLCASRFHGGDAFFGQGTRLTVV.

This clonotype was found many times. The genes are TRBV10-3 and TRBJ1-5; 9 bases fit TRBD1. Losses at the gene ends were 3 bases for V and 0 bases for J; bases not matched to a gene: 9. Per the germline V gene, CDR1 is ENHRY and CDR2 is SYGVKD. This CDR3 contains 18 residues. CDR3 in DNA: TGTGCCATCAGTGATGGAGGAGGACAGGGGTATAGCAATCAGCCCCAGCATTTT. The encoded protein is CAISDGGGQGYSNQPQHF.

This clonotype was counted many times. The rearrangement joins TRBV11-2 to TRBJ1-3; D remains unclear. Germline loops: CDR1 SGHAT, CDR2 FQNNGV. This CDR3 contains 15 residues. Trimming stripped 5 bases from V and 2 bases from J, with 13 bases between. The CDR3 DNA follows: TGTGCCAGCAGCGCAAGATGGGGAACTGGAAACACCATATATTTT. It is translated as CASSARWGTGNTIYF.

To note about this clonotype: A much larger clone is a single base away; this may be a read error. The chain couples TRBV20-1 to TRBJ1-4; D unresolved. The CDR3 length is 12 residues. The germline CDR1 and CDR2 sequences are DFQATT and SNEGSKA (reference sequence). In nucleotides, the CDR3 is TGCGGTGCTCGGGTGGGGAATGAAAAACTGTTTTTT. Protein product: CGARVGNEKLFF.

In this sample, this clonotype turned up many times. The chain uses TRBV20-1 and TRBJ1-1, with 11 bases identical to TRBD1. Germline V gene sequence: CDR1 DFQATT, CDR2 SNEGSKA (reference sequence). This CDR3 spans 12 amino acids. V lost 6 bases and J lost 7; bases outside the gene matches: 4. The DNA of the CDR3 is TGCAGTGCACGGGACAGGGGGAATGAAGCTTTCTTT. Translating it yields CSARDRGNEAFF.

This clonotype was counted many times. The chain links TRBV11-1 to TRBJ1-1; D is unclear. The CDR3 has 15 amino acids. Germline CDR1 is SGHAT and CDR2 is FQDESV (reference sequence). V was shortened by 5 bases and J by 7 bases, with 20 bases between the two germline ends. The CDR3 reads CASSRGPGLNFEAFF. The CDR3 region has the DNA TGTGCCAGCAGCCGAGGCCCGGGCCTAAACTTTGAAGCTTTCTTT.

This clonotype was detected ten times or more. The chain carries TRBV9 and TRBJ2-2; 7 nucleotides align to TRBD2. Trimming cost V 0 bases and J 0 bases; bases outside gene matches: 8. The CDR3 is 18 amino acids. Per germline, CDR1 SGDLS and CDR2 YYNGEE. CDR3 DNA sequence: TGTGCCAGCAGCGTAGCCGGTTCGAGCGGGGCGAACACCGGGGAGCTGTTTTTT. Encoded protein: CASSVAGSSGANTGELFF.

This clonotype was seen many times. The chain links TRBV15 to TRBJ2-7; tentative D call: TRBD2 (6 bases). Germline CDR1 LNHNV, CDR2 YYDKDF (reference sequence). The CDR3 extends over 11 amino acids. V shed 11 bases and J shed 6 bases, with 14 bases lying between them. The CDR3 spells CAFLPEGEQYF. The CDR3, as DNA: TGTGCCTTTTTACCGGAGGGCGAGCAGTACTTC.